This T cell receptor beta chain was obtained from a study of T cell responses to AZD1222 COVID-19 vaccine. A remark on this clone: Antigen: not known.

The CDR3 totals 13 residues. Trimming cost V 5 bases and J 4 bases, with 11 bases left between them. Regarding the study as a whole: All repertoire sampling was performed exclusively after the peak T cell response.

Clones were read by immunoSEQ multiplex PCR, and TCRdb kept only the in-frame ones, dropping some. The table lists about 150,000 clones, roughly 87% of them singletons. The chain links TRBV12-3 or TRBV12-4 to TRBJ1-1; TRBD1 is a possible D gene (6 bases). This receptor was taken from an adult in good health. Sequencing used peripheral blood, obtained on day 0 of AZD1222 vaccination. CDR3 bases: TGTGCCAGCAGTCCAAGGGGGGCCACTGAAGCTTTCTTT. Translating gives CASSPRGATEAFF.